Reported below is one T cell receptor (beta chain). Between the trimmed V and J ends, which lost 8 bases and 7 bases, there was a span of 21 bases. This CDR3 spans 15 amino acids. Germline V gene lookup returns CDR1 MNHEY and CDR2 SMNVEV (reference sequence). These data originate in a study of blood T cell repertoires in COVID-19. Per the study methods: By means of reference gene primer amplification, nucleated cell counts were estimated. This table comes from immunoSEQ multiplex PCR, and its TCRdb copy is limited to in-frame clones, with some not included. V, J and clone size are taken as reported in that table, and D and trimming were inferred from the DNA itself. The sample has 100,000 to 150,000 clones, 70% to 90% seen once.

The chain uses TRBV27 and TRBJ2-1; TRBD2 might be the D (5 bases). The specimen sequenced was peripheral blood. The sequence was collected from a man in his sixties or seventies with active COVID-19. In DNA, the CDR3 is TGTGCCAGCCAAAAGGGCGGGTCCGCTCAGAATGAGCAGTTCTTC. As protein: CASQKGGSAQNEQFF.